These T cell receptor beta chains were read from a single sample in a study of blood T cells in healthy people across ages. TCRdb independently ran MiXCR on the 5' RACE reads; one entry per CDR3 protein. This table has roughly 730,000 distinct CDR3 sequences, roughly 56% appearing once. Sample: blood. The source of these receptors is a man aged 35 to 55 in good health. Each CDR3 is given with its conserved first and last residue. A D gene is named only where the DNA matches it firmly. The size field is filled for only some rows; it gives once, few, many or a size class.

j_call d_call clone_size v_call cdr3_aa cdr3_nt
TRBJ2-3 TRBD1 . TRBV12-3/TRBV12-4 CASSLDRAPQYF TGTGCCAGCAGTCTCGACAGGGCTCCGCAGTATTTT
TRBJ1-4 . once TRBV20-1 CSARGWLQTATNEKLFF TGCAGTGCTAGGGGGTGGCTCCAAACTGCAACTAATGAAAAACTGTTTTTT
TRBJ2-2 . . TRBV2 CASRRTAGNTGELFF TGTGCCAGCAGAAGAACGGCAGGGAACACCGGGGAGCTGTTTTTT
TRBJ2-5 . . TRBV27 CASSLDGGRTQYF TGTGCCAGCAGCCTCGACGGTGGTAGGACCCAGTACTTC
TRBJ1-2 . . TRBV4-1 CASSQGTAENYGYTF TGCGCCAGCAGCCAAGGTACGGCTGAAAACTATGGCTACACCTTC
TRBJ1-3 . few TRBV11-2 CASSLAENTIYF TGTGCCAGCAGCTTAGCCGAAAACACCATATATTTT
TRBJ2-3 . few TRBV20-1 CSARRYRDTQYF TGCAGTGCTAGAAGGTACCGAGATACGCAGTATTTT
TRBJ1-5 . . TRBV7-2 CASSHATNQPQHF TGTGCCAGCAGTCACGCGACCAATCAGCCCCAGCATTTT
TRBJ2-3 . few TRBV25-1 CASRSRPGPSTDTQYF TGTGCCAGCAGATCCCGACCTGGACCGAGCACAGATACGCAGTATTTT
TRBJ2-7 . few TRBV29-1 CSVMTGRGTYEQYF TGCAGCGTTATGACAGGGAGGGGGACCTACGAGCAGTACTTC
TRBJ2-6 . few TRBV27 CASSFLSGQERSGANVLTF TGTGCCAGCAGTTTTCTATCTGGGCAGGAACGCTCTGGGGCCAACGTCCTGACTTTC
TRBJ2-7 TRBD1 . TRBV11-3 CASSPRDSNYEQYF TGTGCCAGCAGCCCTAGGGACAGCAACTACGAGCAGTACTTC
TRBJ2-7 . . TRBV25-1 CASKVRGQISYEQYF TGTGCCAGCAAAGTAAGGGGACAAATCTCCTACGAGCAGTACTTC
TRBJ1-4 . few TRBV4-3 CASSQDPHSNEKLFF TGCGCCAGCAGCCAAGATCCGCATTCTAATGAAAAACTGTTTTTT
TRBJ2-5 . few TRBV29-1 CSGATGTQYF TGCAGCGGCGCGACTGGGACCCAGTACTTC
TRBJ2-7 . . TRBV2 CASSEGGRADYTYEQYF TGTGCCAGCAGTGAAGGGGGTAGGGCAGACTATACCTACGAGCAGTACTTC
TRBJ1-2 . . TRBV28 CASSSPYAYGYTF TGTGCCAGCAGTTCCCCTTATGCTTATGGCTACACCTTC
TRBJ1-2 . . TRBV18 CASSPLRGDYGYTF TGTGCCAGCTCACCACTGAGGGGAGACTATGGCTACACCTTC
TRBJ2-6 . . TRBV9 CASSALGGPGANVLTF TGTGCCAGCAGCGCCCTCGGGGGCCCCGGGGCCAACGTCCTGACTTTC
TRBJ2-3 . . TRBV5-1 CASSSRSSTDTQYF TGCGCCAGCAGCAGCAGGAGTAGCACAGATACGCAGTATTTT
TRBJ2-3 TRBD1 . TRBV12-3/TRBV12-4 CASNYQGASTDTQYF TGTGCCAGCAACTACCAGGGGGCTAGCACAGATACGCAGTATTTT
TRBJ1-6 . few TRBV7-6 CASSSTGNSPLHF TGTGCCAGCAGCTCCACAGGGAATTCACCCCTCCACTTT
TRBJ2-5 TRBD2 few TRBV6-2/TRBV6-3 CASRLLAGGAGEQYF TGTGCCAGCAGACTATTAGCGGGAGGAGCAGGGGAGCAGTACTTC
TRBJ2-3 . few TRBV7-9 CASSDALGPSTDTQYF TGTGCCAGCAGTGACGCTTTGGGCCCCAGCACAGATACGCAGTATTTT
TRBJ2-1 TRBD2 once TRBV9 CASSVGLPGLAGFPPINEQFF TGTGCCAGCAGCGTAGGGTTACCGGGACTAGCGGGGTTCCCCCCTATCAATGAGCAGTTCTTC
TRBJ2-5 . few TRBV5-6 CASSLTGRQETQYF TGTGCCAGCAGCTTGACAGGGCGCCAAGAGACCCAGTACTTC
TRBJ2-3 . . TRBV5-4 CASSPIGVPDTQYF TGTGCCAGCAGCCCGATAGGGGTTCCAGATACGCAGTATTTT
TRBJ2-7 TRBD1 . TRBV7-9 CASSATGANYEQYF TGTGCCAGCAGCGCAACAGGGGCCAACTACGAGCAGTACTTC
TRBJ2-7 . . TRBV27 CASQGLYEQYF TGTGCCAGCCAGGGGCTATACGAGCAGTACTTC
TRBJ1-6 . . TRBV7-9 CASNLEVGVVGSPLHF TGTGCCAGCAACTTGGAAGTTGGAGTCGTTGGTTCACCCCTCCACTTT
TRBJ1-2 . . TRBV12-3/TRBV12-4 CASSGQGAGYTF TGTGCCAGCAGTGGTCAGGGAGCTGGCTACACCTTC
TRBJ2-7 . . TRBV4-1 CASSQVLGETYEQYF TGCGCCAGCAGCCAAGTGCTGGGGGAAACCTACGAGCAGTACTTC
TRBJ1-4 . . TRBV5-1 CASTKGQLATNEKLFF TGCGCCAGCACCAAGGGGCAGCTTGCAACTAATGAAAAACTGTTTTTT
TRBJ2-1 . few TRBV6-5 CASGPGYNEQFF TGTGCCAGCGGTCCAGGGTACAATGAGCAGTTCTTC